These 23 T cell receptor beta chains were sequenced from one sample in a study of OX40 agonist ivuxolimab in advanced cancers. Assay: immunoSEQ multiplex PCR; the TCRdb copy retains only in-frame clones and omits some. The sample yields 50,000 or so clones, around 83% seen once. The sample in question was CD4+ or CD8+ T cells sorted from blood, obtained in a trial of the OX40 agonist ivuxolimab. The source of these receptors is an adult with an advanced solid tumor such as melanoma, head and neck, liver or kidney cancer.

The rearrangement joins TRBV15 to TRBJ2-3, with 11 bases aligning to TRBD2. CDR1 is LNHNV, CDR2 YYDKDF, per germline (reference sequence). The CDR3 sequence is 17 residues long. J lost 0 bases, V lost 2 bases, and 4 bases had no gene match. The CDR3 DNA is TGTGCCACCAGCAGATTTAGCGGGGGGGGAAGCACAGATACGCAGTATTTT. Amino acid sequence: CATSRFSGGGSTDTQYF. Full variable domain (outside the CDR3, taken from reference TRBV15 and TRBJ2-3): DAMVIQNPRYQVTQFGKPVTLSCSQTLNHNVMYWYQQKSSQAPKLLFHYYDKDFNNEADTPDNFQSRRPNTSFCFLDIRSPGLGDTAMYLCATSRFSGGGSTDTQYFGPGTRLTVL.

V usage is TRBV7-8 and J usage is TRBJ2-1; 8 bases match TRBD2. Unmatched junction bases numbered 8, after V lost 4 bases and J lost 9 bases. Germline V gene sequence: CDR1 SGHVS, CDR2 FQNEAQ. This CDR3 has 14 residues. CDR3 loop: CASSSGSGGAEQFF. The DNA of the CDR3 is TGTGCCAGCAGCTCTGGGTCGGGGGGGGCTGAGCAGTTCTTC. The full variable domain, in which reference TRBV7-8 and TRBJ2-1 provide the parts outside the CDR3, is GAGVSQSPRYKVAKRGQDVALRCDPISGHVSLFWYQQALGQGPEFLTYFQNEAQLDKSGLPSDRFFAERPEGSVSTLKIQRTQQEDSAVYLCASSSGSGGAEQFFGPGTRLTVL.

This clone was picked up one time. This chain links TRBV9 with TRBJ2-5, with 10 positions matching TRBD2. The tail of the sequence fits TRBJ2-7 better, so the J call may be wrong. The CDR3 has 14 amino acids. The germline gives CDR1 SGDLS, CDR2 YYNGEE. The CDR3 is CASSVTSGAHEQYF. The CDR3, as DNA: TGTGCCAGCAGCGTCACTAGCGGGGCCCACGAGCAGTACTTC.

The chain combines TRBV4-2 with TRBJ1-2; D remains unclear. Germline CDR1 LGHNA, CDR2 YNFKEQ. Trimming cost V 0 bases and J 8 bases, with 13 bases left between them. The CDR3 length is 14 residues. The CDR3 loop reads CASSQDPRVRGYTF. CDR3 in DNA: TGTGCCAGCAGCCAAGATCCGCGGGTTAGGGGCTACACCTTC.

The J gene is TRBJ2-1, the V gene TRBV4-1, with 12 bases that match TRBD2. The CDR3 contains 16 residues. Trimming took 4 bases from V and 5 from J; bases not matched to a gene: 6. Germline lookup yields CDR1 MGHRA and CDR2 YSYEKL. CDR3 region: CASSLFLAGGDNEQFF. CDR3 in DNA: TGCGCCAGCAGCCTATTCCTAGCGGGAGGGGACAATGAGCAGTTCTTC.

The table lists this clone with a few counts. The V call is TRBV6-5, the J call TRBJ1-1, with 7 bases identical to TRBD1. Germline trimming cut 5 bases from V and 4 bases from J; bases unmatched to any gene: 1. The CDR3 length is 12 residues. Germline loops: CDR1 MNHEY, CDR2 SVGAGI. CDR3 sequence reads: CASSRQGTEAFF. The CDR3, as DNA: TGTGCCAGCAGTCGACAGGGCACTGAAGCTTTCTTT.

CDR3 loop: CASSPVRGRRYNEQFF. DNA of the CDR3: TGTGCCAGCAGCCCAGTCCGGGGCCGGCGCTACAATGAGCAGTTCTTC. The chain has TRBV11-2 and TRBJ2-1; D possibly uses TRBD1 or TRBD2 (5 bases each). Germline CDR1 reads SGHAT; CDR2 reads FQNNGV. The CDR3 spans 16 residues. V gave up 5 bases and J gave up 3 bases, with 17 bases separating them. The full variable domain, its missing parts supplied by reference TRBV11-2 and TRBJ2-1, is EAGVAQSPRYKIIEKRQSVAFWCNPISGHATLYWYQQILGQGPKLLIQFQNNGVVDDSQLPKDRFSAERLKGVDSTLKIQPAKLEDSAVYLCASSPVRGRRYNEQFFGPGTRLTVL.

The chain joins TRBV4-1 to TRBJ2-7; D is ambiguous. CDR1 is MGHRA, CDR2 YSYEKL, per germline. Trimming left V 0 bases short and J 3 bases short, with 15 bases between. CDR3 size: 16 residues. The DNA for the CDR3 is TGCGCCAGCAGCCAAGAGTTGGCCGGGTGGGGCTACGAGCAGTACTTC. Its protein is CASSQELAGWGYEQYF.

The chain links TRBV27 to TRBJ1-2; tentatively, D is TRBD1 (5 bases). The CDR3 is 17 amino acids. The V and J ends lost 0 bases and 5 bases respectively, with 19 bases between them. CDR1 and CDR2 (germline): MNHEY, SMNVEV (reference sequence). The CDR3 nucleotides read TGTGCCAGCAGTTTATCTGTAGGGGCACTTGTTCTATATGGCTACACCTTC. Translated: CASSLSVGALVLYGYTF.

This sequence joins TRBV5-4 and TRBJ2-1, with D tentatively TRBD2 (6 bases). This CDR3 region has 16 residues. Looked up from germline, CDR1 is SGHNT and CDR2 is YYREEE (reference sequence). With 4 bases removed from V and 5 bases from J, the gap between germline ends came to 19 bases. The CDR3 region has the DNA TGTGCCAGCAGCCGAGGGGAGGAAATAGGGGACAATGAGCAGTTCTTC. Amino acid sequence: CASSRGEEIGDNEQFF.

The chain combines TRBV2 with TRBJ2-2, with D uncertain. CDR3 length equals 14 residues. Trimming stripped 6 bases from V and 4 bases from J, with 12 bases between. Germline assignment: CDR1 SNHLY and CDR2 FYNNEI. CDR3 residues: CASSLPRVTGELFF. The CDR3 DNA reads TGTGCCAGCAGCCTACCTAGAGTCACCGGGGAGCTGTTTTTT. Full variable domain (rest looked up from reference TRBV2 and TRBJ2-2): EPEVTQTPSHQVTQMGQEVILRCVPISNHLYFYWYRQILGQKVEFLVSFYNNEISEKSEIFDDQFSVERPDGSNFTLKIRSTKLEDSAMYFCASSLPRVTGELFFGEGSRLTVL.

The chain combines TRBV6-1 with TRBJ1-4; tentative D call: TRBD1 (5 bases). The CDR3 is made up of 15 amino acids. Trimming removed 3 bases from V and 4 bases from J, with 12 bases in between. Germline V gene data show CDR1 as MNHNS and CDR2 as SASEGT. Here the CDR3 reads CASSEGTGGNEKLFF. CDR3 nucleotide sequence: TGTGCCAGCAGTGAGGGGACGGGAGGTAATGAAAAACTGTTTTTT.

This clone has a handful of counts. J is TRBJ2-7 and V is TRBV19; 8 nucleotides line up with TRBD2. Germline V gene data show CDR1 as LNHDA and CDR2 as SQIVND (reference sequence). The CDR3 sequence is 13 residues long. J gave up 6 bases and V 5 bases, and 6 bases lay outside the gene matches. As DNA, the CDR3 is TGTGCCAGTAGTGGGGCGGGGGGATCCGAGCAGTACTTC. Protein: CASSGAGGSEQYF.

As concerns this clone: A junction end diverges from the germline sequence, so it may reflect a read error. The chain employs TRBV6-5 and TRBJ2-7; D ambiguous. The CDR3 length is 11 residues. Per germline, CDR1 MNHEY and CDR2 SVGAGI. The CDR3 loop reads CASSYSHEQYF. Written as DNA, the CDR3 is TGTGCCAGCAGTTACTCCCACGAGCAGTACTTC.

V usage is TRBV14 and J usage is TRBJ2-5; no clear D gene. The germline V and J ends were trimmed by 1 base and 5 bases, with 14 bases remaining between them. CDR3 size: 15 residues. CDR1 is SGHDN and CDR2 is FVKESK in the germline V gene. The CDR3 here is CASSQGWQWVETQYF. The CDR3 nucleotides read TGTGCCAGCAGCCAAGGCTGGCAATGGGTGGAGACCCAGTACTTC. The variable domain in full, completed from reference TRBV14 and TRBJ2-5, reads EAGVTQFPSHSVIEKGQTVTLRCDPISGHDNLYWYRRVMGKEIKFLLHFVKESKQDESGMPNNRFLAERTGGTYSTLKVQPAELEDSGVYFCASSQGWQWVETQYFGPGTRLLVL.

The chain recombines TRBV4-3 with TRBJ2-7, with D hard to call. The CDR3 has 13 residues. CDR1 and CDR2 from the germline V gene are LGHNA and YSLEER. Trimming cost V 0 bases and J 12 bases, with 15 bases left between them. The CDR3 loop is CASSQESQHSPYF. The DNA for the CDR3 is TGCGCCAGCAGCCAAGAGTCGCAGCACTCTCCGTACTTC.

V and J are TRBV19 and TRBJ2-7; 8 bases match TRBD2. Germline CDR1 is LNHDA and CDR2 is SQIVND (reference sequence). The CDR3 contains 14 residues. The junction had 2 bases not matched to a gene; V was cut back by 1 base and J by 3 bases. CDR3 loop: CASSIASGSYEQYF. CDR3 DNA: TGTGCCAGTAGTATAGCCAGCGGGAGCTACGAGCAGTACTTC.

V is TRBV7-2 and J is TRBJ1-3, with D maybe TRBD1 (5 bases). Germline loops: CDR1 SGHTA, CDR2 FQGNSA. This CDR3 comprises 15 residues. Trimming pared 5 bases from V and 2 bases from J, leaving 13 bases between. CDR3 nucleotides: TGTGCCAGCAGCGTTTCGTGGACACCTGGAAACACCATATATTTT. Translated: CASSVSWTPGNTIYF.

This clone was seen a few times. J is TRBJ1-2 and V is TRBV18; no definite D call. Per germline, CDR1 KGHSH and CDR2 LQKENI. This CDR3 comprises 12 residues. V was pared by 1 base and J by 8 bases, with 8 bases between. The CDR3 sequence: CASSPRQEGYTF. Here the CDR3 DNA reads TGTGCCAGCTCACCACGACAAGAGGGCTACACCTTC.

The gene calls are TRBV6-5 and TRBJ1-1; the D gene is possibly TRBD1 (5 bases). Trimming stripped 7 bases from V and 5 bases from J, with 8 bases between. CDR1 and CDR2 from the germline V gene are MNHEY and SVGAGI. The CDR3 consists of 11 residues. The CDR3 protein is CASTRGTEAFF. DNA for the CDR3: TGTGCCAGCACCCGGGGGACTGAAGCTTTCTTT.

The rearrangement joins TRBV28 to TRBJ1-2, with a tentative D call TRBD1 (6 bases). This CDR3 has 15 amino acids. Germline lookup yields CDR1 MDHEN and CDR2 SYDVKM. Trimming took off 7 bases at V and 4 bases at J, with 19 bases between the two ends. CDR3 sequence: CASTPTGGPRYGYTF. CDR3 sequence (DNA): TGTGCCAGCACCCCAACCGGGGGCCCACGCTATGGCTACACCTTC.

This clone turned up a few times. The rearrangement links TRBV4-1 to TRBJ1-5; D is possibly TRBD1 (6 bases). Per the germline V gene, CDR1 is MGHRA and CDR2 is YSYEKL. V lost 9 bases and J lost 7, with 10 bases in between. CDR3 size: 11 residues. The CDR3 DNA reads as TGCGCCAGGGGGGGCGACCAGCCCCAGCATTTT. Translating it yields CARGGDQPQHF.

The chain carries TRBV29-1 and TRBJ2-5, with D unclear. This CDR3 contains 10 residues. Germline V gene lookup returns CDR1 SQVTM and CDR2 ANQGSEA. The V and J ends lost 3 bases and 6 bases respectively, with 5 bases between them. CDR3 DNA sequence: TGCAGCGTTGATGGACAGACCCAGTACTTC. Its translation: CSVDGQTQYF. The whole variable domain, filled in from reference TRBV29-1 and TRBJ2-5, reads SAVISQKPSRDICQRGTSLTIQCQVDSQVTMMFWYRQQPGQSLTLIATANQGSEATYESGFVIDKFPISRPNLTFSTLTVSNMSPEDSSIYLCSVDGQTQYFGPGTRLLVL.